This T cell receptor (beta chain) was profiled in a study of T cell therapy after organ transplantation (dated by TCRdb to about 2019). At the level of the whole study: The therapy products consisted of autologous CMV-specific T cells grown in vitro for around 15 days using a peptide pool of 30 HLA class I and II CMV epitopes. Patients were given up to 6 doses of T cells at 2-week intervals and were followed for roughly 30 weeks after finishing therapy. Of the approximately ten patients, eight were classified as clinical responders and two were classified as nonresponders. Across 2 to 6 intravenous infusions, patients got a median of 1.92 x 10^8 CMV-specific T cells. A follow-up TRBV repertoire analysis was performed on an open-label phase I trial of autologous CMV-specific adoptive T cell therapy in solid-organ transplant recipients. Pretherapy peripheral blood samples were collected before commencement of T cell therapy. Long-term post-therapy samples were obtainable from only about 75% of the 10 patients. Findings and caveats that apply to the study as a whole: Before therapy, nonresponders had marked clonal expansions, and their repertoires changed minimally after therapy. Assessment of confounders such as concurrent antirejection and antiviral medications was prevented by the small cohort. Reduced sample coverage from poor CD8+ T cell yield may be reflected in the few expansions detected in nonresponders. Fold change in CD8 clonality after therapy inversely correlated with pretherapy clonality, suggesting less biased repertoires were more receptive to remodeling. Reconstitution after therapy appeared to involve both transferred clonotypes and endogenous clonotypes that were not detected in the therapy products.

Taken from the germline V gene, the CDR1 and CDR2 loops are SGHVS and FQNEAQ. Including the terminal cysteine and phenylalanine, the CDR3 comprises 14 residues. Only the CDR3 region is kept as DNA, spanning 42 bases read in frame from base 1. Between the V and J ends, shortened by 3 bases and 4 bases respectively, the junction contains 11 bases. As regards this clone: The antigen it recognizes is unknown. No much larger clone is present one base from it, and per-base qualities are unavailable.

Using the immunoSEQ two-step, bias-controlled multiplex PCR assay, TRB CDR3 regions were amplified from genomic DNA. An Illumina NextSeq 500 was used to sequence the CDR3 libraries. In the authors' own workflow: The immunoSEQ Analyzer platform was used for initial alignment and bioinformatics, including bias normalization against synthetic CDR3 analogs. V, D and J genes were annotated according to IMGT database definitions. Additional TRBV analyses were carried out with default settings in VDJtools version 1.1.10 and the R package tcR version 2.2.1.11. For the GLIPH analysis, version 1.0 was run with default settings. Significant clonotype frequency changes were tested by 2-sided binomial test with Benjamini-Hochberg correction (alpha = 0.01) in CDR3 sequences with at least 5 reads. Imported from immuneACCESS, the table was reduced by TCRdb to in-frame sequences with V and J called. These copies leave out some clones; in studies compared against another copy, an unresolved V gene accounts for under half, and the cause of the remainder is not known. Clone size and V and J calls were adopted from that table, with D and trimming inferred from the DNA. The sample table records 2,200 or so clones; about 90% of these occur just once. The top ten clones comprise roughly a fifth of the sample.

The sample's time point, from its label and the paper: before start of T cell therapy. The patients had received solid-organ transplants and had cytomegalovirus that was drug-resistant/recurrent. Some 10 of the trial participants were picked for repertoire analysis depending on whether post-therapy peripheral blood mononuclear cells were available. Viable CD3+CD8+CD4- lymphocytes were isolated from PBMCs by sorting on a BD FACSAria III. Genomic DNA was extracted from sorted cells with the Qiagen DNeasy Kit. The rearranged segments are TRBV7-8 and TRBJ2-3; the best D guess is TRBD2, with 5 bases matching. The sequenced sample was CD8+ T cells from blood, obtained before autologous CMV-specific T cell therapy. The clonotype comes from a human patient who had received a solid organ transplant and had CMV disease. CDR3 region: CASSFLEGPDTQYF. Here is the DNA: TGTGCCAGCAGCTTCCTCGAGGGCCCAGATACGCAGTATTTT. With the rest looked up from the reference TRBV7-8 and TRBJ2-3 genes rather than sequenced, the full variable domain is GAGVSQSPRYKVAKRGQDVALRCDPISGHVSLFWYQQALGQGPEFLTYFQNEAQLDKSGLPSDRFFAERPEGSVSTLKIQRTQQEDSAVYLCASSFLEGPDTQYFGPGTRLTVL.